This is a list of T cell receptor beta chains from one sample in a study of technical replicates of blood from a handful of donors. Clones were sequenced by immunoSEQ multiplex PCR, and TCRdb holds only the in-frame ones, with some missing. The table has about 60,000 clones, more than 75% seen once; the top ten hold approximately 4.7%. Sequences were obtained from PBMCs. All receptors derive from a human donor in good health. Some clones in this sample may be carry-over from other donors' samples. Both conserved end residues are part of each CDR3. A D gene is named only where the DNA matches it firmly. Size is stated for part of the rows, as once, few or many counts, or as a class when the clone is expanded.

clone size	V gene	J gene	D gene	CDR3 protein	CDR3 DNA
.	TRBV18	TRBJ1-1	.	CASSLPRQAGNTEAFF	TGTGCCAGCTCACTCCCTAGACAGGCTGGGAACACTGAAGCTTTCTTT
.	TRBV5-8	TRBJ2-7	TRBD1	CASSRTGIYEQYF	TGTGCCAGCAGCCGGACAGGAATCTACGAGCAGTACTTC
.	TRBV9	TRBJ2-6	TRBD2	CASGGLAGVGGANVLTF	TGTGCCAGCGGTGGACTAGCGGGAGTGGGCGGGGCCAACGTCCTGACTTTC
.	TRBV2	TRBJ2-7	TRBD2	CASSESSGRAYEQYF	TGTGCCAGCAGTGAATCTAGCGGGAGGGCCTACGAGCAGTACTTC
.	TRBV10-2	TRBJ2-1	TRBD1	CASSTDRGNEQFF	TGCGCCAGCAGTACCGACAGGGGGAATGAGCAGTTCTTC
.	TRBV18	TRBJ2-1	.	CASSPGGNYNEQFF	TGTGCCAGCTCACCCGGGGGAAACTACAATGAGCAGTTCTTC
.	TRBV5-1	TRBJ2-3	TRBD2	CASSYGLAGTVTDTQYF	TGCGCCAGCAGCTATGGACTAGCGGGGACCGTAACAGATACGCAGTATTTT
.	TRBV27	TRBJ1-6	TRBD1	CASSLPDRDNSPLHF	TGTGCCAGCAGTTTACCGGACAGGGATAATTCACCCCTCCACTTT
.	TRBV5-1	TRBJ2-7	TRBD1	CASSPQGTGVYEQYF	TGCGCCAGCAGCCCACAGGGGACAGGGGTATACGAGCAGTACTTC
few	TRBV2	TRBJ2-6	.	CASTEGGSGANVLTF	TGTGCCAGCACCGAAGGGGGTTCCGGGGCCAACGTCCTGACTTTC
.	TRBV4-2	TRBJ2-2	TRBD2	CASRIFMASGFTGELFF	TGTGCCAGCAGGATCTTCATGGCTAGCGGGTTCACCGGGGAGCTGTTTTTT
few	TRBV23-1	TRBJ1-2	.	CASSQRNDNYGYTF	TGCGCCAGCAGTCAGAGGAATGATAACTATGGCTACACCTTC
.	TRBV5-1	TRBJ1-2	.	CASSTSLGGDGGYTF	TGCGCCAGCAGCACGTCCCTGGGGGGGGACGGCGGCTACACCTTC
.	TRBV15	TRBJ2-3	.	CATAAGSSTDTQYF	TGTGCCACAGCGGCGGGGTCTAGCACAGATACGCAGTATTTT
.	TRBV6-1	TRBJ2-1	TRBD2	CASRAGTSGRDEQFF	TGTGCCAGCAGGGCCGGGACTAGCGGGCGGGATGAGCAGTTCTTC